Below are 17 T cell receptor beta chains sequenced from a single sample in a study of blood T cell repertoires in COVID-19. Clones were read by immunoSEQ multiplex PCR, and TCRdb kept only the in-frame ones, dropping some. Here the sample spans approximately 70,000 clones, about 88% being singletons. Sequenced material: peripheral blood. The receptors were gathered from a human donor in a cohort sampled during active COVID-19.

This clone was seen only a few times. The chain couples TRBV27 to TRBJ1-1, with TRBD1 matching 8 bases. From germline, CDR1 is MNHEY and CDR2 SMNVEV (reference sequence). J was trimmed by 2 bases and V by 9 bases; bases with no gene match: 5. CDR3 size: 13 residues. In nucleotides, the CDR3 is TGTGCCAGTCAGGACAGGGAAAACACTGAAGCTTTCTTT. It is translated as CASQDRENTEAFF.

The chain recombines TRBV21-1 with TRBJ2-7; the table names TRBD1, a call not compared with the DNA. TRBV21-1 is described as a pseudogene. The CDR3 spans 13 residues. CDR3 amino acids: CASSTTVPYEQYF. The CDR3, as DNA: TGTGCCAGCAGCACTACAGTACCTTACGAGCAGTACTTC.

J is TRBJ1-5 and V is TRBV27; D not resolved. The V end lost 7 bases, the J end lost 0 bases, and 13 bases lay between the germline ends. The CDR3 loop spans 15 amino acids. From germline, CDR1 is MNHEY and CDR2 SMNVEV (reference sequence). CDR3 DNA sequence: TGTGCCAGCAAGGAAGAACAGTTTAGCAATCAGCCCCAGCATTTT. As protein: CASKEEQFSNQPQHF.

This clone was seen a single time. This sequence joins TRBV19 and TRBJ2-7; 9 nucleotides align to TRBD1. Germline lookup yields CDR1 LNHDA and CDR2 SQIVND (reference sequence). Trimming cost V 4 bases and J 0 bases; bases outside gene matches: 7. The CDR3 loop spans 16 amino acids. The CDR3 coding sequence is TGTGCCAGTAGTACCCCGGGACAGGGTTTCTCCTACGAGCAGTACTTC. Protein: CASSTPGQGFSYEQYF. Supplemented by reference TRBV19 and TRBJ2-7, the full variable domain reads DGGITQSPKYLFRKEGQNVTLSCEQNLNHDAMYWYRQDPGQGLRLIYYSQIVNDFQKGDIAEGYSVSREKKESFPLTVTSAQKNPTAFYLCASSTPGQGFSYEQYFGPGTRLTVT.

V gene TRBV3-1 (or the pseudogene TRBV3-2) combines with J gene TRBJ1-5, with TRBD1 matching over 10 bases. The germline gives CDR1 LGHDT, CDR2 YNNKEL (reference sequence). J gave up 5 bases and V 3 bases, and 4 bases lay outside the gene matches. This CDR3 contains 15 residues. In DNA, the CDR3 is TGTGCCAGCAGCCAGCCGGGACAGGGGCATCAGCCCCAGCATTTT. This translates into CASSQPGQGHQPQHF.

The table lists this clone with a few counts. The rearrangement uses TRBV2 and TRBJ2-1; 7 positions match TRBD1. This CDR3 is built from 13 residues. The germline CDR1 and CDR2 sequences are SNHLY and FYNNEI. The trim removed 4 bases at V and 10 bases at J, leaving 7 bases unmatched. CDR3 sequence: CASSAGTVSEQFF. DNA for the CDR3: TGTGCCAGCAGTGCCGGGACAGTATCCGAGCAGTTCTTC.

This chain joins TRBV3-1 (or the pseudogene TRBV3-2) and TRBJ2-1; D is unclear. With 0 bases removed from V and 11 bases from J, the gap between germline ends came to 17 bases. This CDR3 contains 15 residues. Germline CDR1 reads LGHDT; CDR2 reads YNNKEL (reference sequence). The CDR3 spells CASSQESLVYNQQFF. CDR3 nucleotide sequence: TGTGCCAGCAGCCAAGAGTCCCTAGTTTATAATCAGCAGTTCTTC.

This rearrangement joins TRBV19 to TRBJ1-1, with D unresolved. This CDR3 region has 13 residues. Germline V gives CDR1 LNHDA, CDR2 SQIVND (reference sequence). The CDR3 coding sequence is TGTGCTAGCGCCCCATTGGGAAACACTGAAGCTTTCTTT. This translates into CASAPLGNTEAFF.

The rearrangement uses TRBV28 and TRBJ1-1, with TRBD1 identical over 7 bases. Germline CDR1 MDHEN, CDR2 SYDVKM. J gave up 4 bases and V 2 bases, and 4 bases lay outside the gene matches. The CDR3 is 14 residues long. CDR3 loop: CASSLSPGGTEAFF. The CDR3 DNA follows: TGTGCCAGCAGTTTAAGTCCAGGGGGCACTGAAGCTTTCTTT.

The chain combines TRBV10-1 with TRBJ1-1; D remains ambiguous. The CDR3 is made up of 13 amino acids. Trimming cost V 2 bases and J 1 base, with 5 bases left between them. Germline loops: CDR1 WNHNN, CDR2 SYGVQD (reference sequence). The CDR3 DNA reads TGCGCCAGCAGTGAGGGGAGGAACACTGAAGCTTTCTTT. Its protein is CASSEGRNTEAFF.

In its sample, this clone was seen a few times. The chain carries TRBV7-6 and TRBJ1-5, with TRBD1 matching over 9 bases. Per germline, CDR1 SGHVS and CDR2 FNYEAQ. The CDR3 consists of 16 residues. V shed 5 bases, J shed 1 base, and the junction held 6 bases outside the gene matches. The CDR3 is CASSPRQGGSNQPQHF. The CDR3 DNA reads as TGTGCCAGCAGCCCCAGACAGGGGGGAAGCAATCAGCCCCAGCATTTT.

Here the CDR3 reads CASRGLLTEAFF. The CDR3 coding sequence is TGTGCCAGCAGGGGGCTTCTCACTGAAGCTTTCTTT. This rearrangement joins TRBV19 to TRBJ1-1, with TRBD1 matching 8 bases. Trimming at V came to 9 bases and at J to 4 bases, leaving 4 bases not matched to a gene. This CDR3 region has 12 residues. Per the germline V gene, CDR1 is LNHDA and CDR2 is SQIVND (reference sequence). Full variable domain (missing parts from reference TRBV19 and TRBJ1-1): DGGITQSPKYLFRKEGQNVTLSCEQNLNHDAMYWYRQDPGQGLRLIYYSQIVNDFQKGDIAEGYSVSREKKESFPLTVTSAQKNPTAFYLCASRGLLTEAFFGQGTRLTVV.

The chain joins TRBV6-2 or TRBV6-3 to TRBJ2-2; D is undetermined. Germline V gives CDR1 MNHEY, CDR2 SVGEGT. The length of the CDR3 is 13 residues. Trimming left V 2 bases short and J 5 bases short, with 6 bases between. CDR3 amino acids: CASSYIGTGELFF. In DNA, the CDR3 is TGTGCCAGCAGTTACATCGGTACCGGGGAGCTGTTTTTT.

This clone was observed a handful of times. This chain joins TRBV14 and TRBJ1-1, with TRBD1 as a possible D gene (6 bases). Germline CDR1 and CDR2: SGHDN and FVKESK. With 5 bases removed from V and 6 bases from J, the gap between germline ends came to 10 bases. The CDR3 length is 12 residues. The CDR3 sequence: CASSSDRSEAFF. CDR3 in DNA: TGTGCCAGCAGCTCCGACAGGTCTGAAGCTTTCTTT. The complete variable domain, with remaining parts taken from reference TRBV14 and TRBJ1-1, reads EAGVTQFPSHSVIEKGQTVTLRCDPISGHDNLYWYRRVMGKEIKFLLHFVKESKQDESGMPNNRFLAERTGGTYSTLKVQPAELEDSGVYFCASSSDRSEAFFGQGTRLTVV.

V usage is TRBV3-1 (or the pseudogene TRBV3-2) and J usage is TRBJ2-1; D possibly corresponds to TRBD2 (6 bases). Germline loops: CDR1 LGHDT, CDR2 YNNKEL (reference sequence). Trimming shortened V by 1 base and J by 4 bases, and 11 bases separated the two germline ends. The CDR3 is made up of 15 amino acids. The CDR3 bases are TGTGCCAGCAGCCAAGGGAGGGGACTTTACAATGAGCAGTTCTTC. Translated, it gives CASSQGRGLYNEQFF.

The V and J genes are TRBV5-4 and TRBJ1-4; TRBD1 might be the D (5 bases). The CDR3 extends over 14 amino acids. Trimming shortened V by 4 bases and J by 6 bases, and 13 bases separated the two germline ends. CDR1 is SGHNT, CDR2 YYREEE, per germline (reference sequence). CDR3 amino acids: CASSPGRGDEKLFF. CDR3 bases: TGTGCCAGCAGCCCAGGGCGGGGTGATGAAAAACTGTTTTTT.

The chain links TRBV23-1 to TRBJ2-5, with 9 bases that match TRBD1. TRBV23-1 is identified as an open reading frame with a role that is uncertain. V lost 7 bases and J lost 1; bases outside the gene matches: 13. The CDR3 is 17 residues long. The CDR3: CASKPGTGQGIQETQYF. The CDR3 coding sequence is TGCGCCAGCAAACCCGGGACAGGGCAAGGTATCCAAGAGACCCAGTACTTC.